A single sample gave rise to the 8 T cell receptor beta chains below, sequenced in a study of T cells in localized non-small cell lung cancer. Generated by immunoSEQ multiplex PCR, the TCRdb table keeps only in-frame clones and is missing some. The data contain tens of thousands of clones, 85% to 90% of them seen just once; the ten biggest clones take up roughly 4.2%. The sample here was peripheral blood, taken before any cancer treatment. The receptors derive from a male donor aged 60 or over with stage III lung adenocarcinoma.

This clone was picked up one time. The chain employs TRBV5-1 and TRBJ2-7; possibly TRBD1 for D (5 bases). CDR3 length equals 16 residues. Germline V lookup: CDR1 SGHRS, CDR2 YFSETQ. V dropped 0 bases and J dropped 0 bases, with 13 bases sitting between them. CDR3 DNA: TGCGCCAGCAGCTTGGAAGCAGGGTGGGACTCCTACGAGCAGTACTTC. Translating it yields CASSLEAGWDSYEQYF.

V gene TRBV19 combines with J gene TRBJ2-5, with unresolved D. CDR3 length equals 13 residues. Deletions cut 2 bases from V and 5 bases from J, with 9 bases between. The germline gives CDR1 LNHDA, CDR2 SQIVND (reference sequence). CDR3 sequence (DNA): TGTGCCAGTAGTATAAATAAGCTGGAGACCCAGTACTTC. It codes for CASSINKLETQYF.

This clone turned up a few times. This chain connects TRBV7-2 to TRBJ2-1; 11 bases fit TRBD2. Germline CDR1 SGHTA, CDR2 FQGNSA. V lost 5 bases, J lost 6 bases, and 6 bases stayed unmatched. The CDR3 contains 15 residues. CDR3 region: CASSVLAGAPNEQFF. CDR3 nucleotides: TGTGCCAGCAGCGTACTAGCGGGGGCCCCCAATGAGCAGTTCTTC.

The chain links TRBV28 to TRBJ1-1; D uncertain. Germline-derived CDR1 and CDR2 are MDHEN and SYDVKM. V was pared by 7 bases and J by 8 bases, with 17 bases between. The CDR3 length is 13 residues. The CDR3, as DNA: TGTGCCAGCACCCCAGGCCCGACTGCAGAAGCTTTCTTT. This codes for CASTPGPTAEAFF.

A few counts support this clone. The chain combines TRBV9 with TRBJ2-4; D uncertain. This CDR3 spans 15 amino acids. Trimming removed 0 bases from V and 6 bases from J, with 13 bases in between. Germline lookup yields CDR1 SGDLS and CDR2 YYNGEE. CDR3 amino acids: CASSVEGSLLNIQYF. In DNA form, the CDR3 reads TGTGCCAGCAGCGTAGAGGGCAGCCTGTTAAACATTCAGTACTTC. Combining the CDR3 with reference TRBV9 and TRBJ2-4 gives the whole variable domain DSGVTQTPKHLITATGQRVTLRCSPRSGDLSVYWYQQSLDQGLQFLIQYYNGEERAKGNILERFSAQQFPDLHSELNLSSLELGDSALYFCASSVEGSLLNIQYFGAGTRLSVL.

This chain's CDR3 is CASSLAPTGISNQPQHF. The CDR3 DNA reads as TGTGCCAGCAGCTTAGCCCCGACAGGGATTAGCAATCAGCCCCAGCATTTT. This chain joins TRBV7-8 and TRBJ1-5; 7 nucleotides agree with TRBD1. Germline trimming cut 0 bases from V and 0 bases from J; bases unmatched to any gene: 5. There are 17 residues in the CDR3. From germline, CDR1 is SGHVS and CDR2 FQNEAQ.

The count of this clone is one. J is TRBJ1-5 and V is TRBV19; 8 bases are a match to TRBD1. Germline CDR1 reads LNHDA; CDR2 reads SQIVND (reference sequence). The CDR3 is 19 residues long. V dropped 0 bases and J dropped 1; count of bases not matched to a gene: 11. Written as DNA, the CDR3 is TGTGCCAGTAGTATAGATCCACTCAGGGGGCCGGCGAGCAATCAGCCCCAGCATTTT. This translates into CASSIDPLRGPASNQPQHF.

The chain combines TRBV5-1 with TRBJ1-4, with unresolved D. Germline V gene sequence: CDR1 SGHRS, CDR2 YFSETQ. The CDR3 consists of 14 residues. Trimming removed 5 bases from V and 3 bases from J, with 11 bases in between. The CDR3 sequence is CASRSAGANEKLFF. The CDR3, as DNA: TGCGCCAGCAGGTCTGCCGGAGCTAATGAAAAACTGTTTTTT.